The 26 T cell receptor beta chains in this list originate from one sample, sequenced in a study of blood T cell repertoires in COVID-19. Profiled with immunoSEQ multiplex PCR; TCRdb holds only in-frame clones, not every one. The table records 50,000 or so clones, roughly 84% of them present only once. Sequencing was done on a sample of peripheral blood. All receptors come from a middle-aged man with acute or convalescent COVID-19.

CDR3 in DNA: TGTGCCAGCAGCGTAGGAGCAGGCCCCTACGAGCAGTACTTC. Translating it yields CASSVGAGPYEQYF. The chain links TRBV9 to TRBJ2-7; D unclear. This CDR3 spans 14 amino acids. Deletions cut 0 bases from V and 2 bases from J, with 9 bases between. Germline-derived CDR1 and CDR2 are SGDLS and YYNGEE.

The rearrangement links TRBV19 to TRBJ1-6; 9 bases fit TRBD1. Germline loops: CDR1 LNHDA, CDR2 SQIVND (reference sequence). The V and J ends lost 6 bases and 7 bases, in that order; junction bases with no gene match: 4. This CDR3 has 14 residues. This CDR3 is CASSRDRVNSPLHF. CDR3 bases: TGTGCCAGTAGCCGGGACAGGGTCAATTCACCCCTCCACTTT.

This clone was picked up one time. The rearrangement uses TRBV18 and TRBJ2-1; TRBD1 matches at 10 bases. CDR3 length equals 14 residues. The trim removed 2 bases at V and 8 bases at J, leaving 3 bases unmatched. Per germline, CDR1 KGHSH and CDR2 LQKENI. CDR3 region: CASSPGQGDYEQFF. CDR3 coding DNA: TGTGCCAGCTCACCAGGACAGGGGGACTATGAGCAGTTCTTC.

V gene TRBV19 combines with J gene TRBJ2-1, with 12 bases aligning to TRBD2. CDR1 LNHDA and CDR2 SQIVND come from the germline V gene (reference sequence). V lost 2 bases to trimming and J lost 7 bases; unmatched junction nucleotides: 3. This CDR3 spans 15 amino acids. CDR3 nucleotides: TGTGCCAGTAGTATAATAGGGACTAGCGGGAATGAGCAGTTCTTC. It yields the protein CASSIIGTSGNEQFF. Complete variable domain (other parts from reference TRBV19 and TRBJ2-1): DGGITQSPKYLFRKEGQNVTLSCEQNLNHDAMYWYRQDPGQGLRLIYYSQIVNDFQKGDIAEGYSVSREKKESFPLTVTSAQKNPTAFYLCASSIIGTSGNEQFFGPGTRLTVL.

The rearrangement links TRBV6-6 to TRBJ1-2; 9 bases map to TRBD1. The V gene's germline CDR1 is MNHNY and CDR2 SVGAGI (reference sequence). J gave up 2 bases and V 6 bases, and 10 bases lay outside the gene matches. This CDR3 has 16 residues. This CDR3 reads CASSDTGQGMNYGYTF. In DNA, the CDR3 is TGTGCCAGCAGCGATACCGGACAGGGGATGAACTATGGCTACACCTTC.

The CDR3 reads CASTNSAGYSGNTIYF. In nucleotides, the CDR3 is TGTGCCAGCACCAATTCGGCAGGGTACTCTGGAAACACCATATATTTT. This sequence joins TRBV28 and TRBJ1-3, with D possibly being TRBD1 (5 bases). The V end was cut by 7 bases, the J end by 0 bases, with 16 bases between. CDR1 is MDHEN and CDR2 is SYDVKM in the germline V gene. This CDR3 contains 16 residues.

V and J are TRBV18 and TRBJ2-3; 13 bases agree with TRBD2. V gave up 8 bases and J gave up 4 bases; unmatched junction bases: 3. Germline loops: CDR1 KGHSH, CDR2 LQKENI. The CDR3 runs to 14 residues. CDR3: CASATSGGADTQYF. The CDR3 bases are TGTGCCAGCGCAACTAGCGGGGGGGCAGATACGCAGTATTTT.

The chain joins TRBV4-1 to TRBJ2-1, with TRBD2 matching over 13 bases. Germline V gives CDR1 MGHRA, CDR2 YSYEKL. The CDR3 is made up of 17 amino acids. V was pared by 1 base and J by 4 bases, with 4 bases of the junction left unmatched. This CDR3 reads CASSQGTSGGPYNEQFF. The CDR3 DNA sequence: TGCGCCAGCAGCCAAGGGACTAGCGGGGGCCCGTACAATGAGCAGTTCTTC.

The J gene is TRBJ2-7, the V gene TRBV7-3, with TRBD1 identical over 10 bases. V dropped 5 bases and J dropped 6; count of bases not matched to a gene: 7. Germline lookup yields CDR1 SGHTA and CDR2 FQGTGA. The CDR3 covers 14 residues. This CDR3 reads CASSPWDRGGEQYF. The CDR3 DNA reads TGTGCCAGCAGCCCATGGGACAGGGGAGGCGAGCAGTACTTC.

This clone occurred a few times. Other nucleotide sequences in the sample specify the same CDR3. The chain uses TRBV6-5 and TRBJ2-7, with TRBD1 identical over 11 bases. J lost 6 bases, V lost 6 bases, and 4 bases had no gene match. Germline V lookup: CDR1 MNHEY, CDR2 SVGAGI. The CDR3 has 13 amino acids. Here the CDR3 reads CASRRTGGPEQYF. The DNA of the CDR3 is TGTGCCAGCAGGAGGACAGGGGGCCCCGAGCAGTACTTC.

The chain recombines TRBV15 with TRBJ2-1; D perhaps matches TRBD2 (6 bases). Looked up from germline, CDR1 is LNHNV and CDR2 is YYDKDF (reference sequence). V dropped 4 bases and J dropped 8 bases, with 9 bases sitting between them. The CDR3 runs 12 residues. The CDR3 DNA follows: TGTGCCACCAGCACCCAGCGGGATGAGCAGTTCTTC. This translates into CATSTQRDEQFF.

The V and J genes are TRBV30 and TRBJ1-6; TRBD1 is a possible D gene (6 bases). Trimming removed 4 bases from V and 0 bases from J, with 10 bases in between. This CDR3 spans 15 amino acids. Germline CDR1 reads GTSNPN; CDR2 reads SVGIG (reference sequence). The CDR3 reads CAWTGESSYNSPLHF. The CDR3, as DNA: TGTGCCTGGACAGGGGAAAGCTCCTATAATTCACCCCTCCACTTT.

This clone was picked up one time. V gene TRBV6-2 or TRBV6-3 combines with J gene TRBJ1-4; 8 bases agree with TRBD1. Germline V gene lookup returns CDR1 MNHEY and CDR2 SVGEGT. Trimming removed 4 bases from V and 6 bases from J; junction bases left unmatched: 7. The CDR3 loop spans 15 amino acids. The CDR3 loop is CASSSGQGGHEKLFF. The CDR3 region has the DNA TGTGCCAGCAGTTCAGGACAGGGAGGCCATGAAAAACTGTTTTTT.

The V and J genes are TRBV9 and TRBJ1-1; D call uncertain. Trimming took 1 base from V and 7 from J, leaving 20 bases between them. Looked up from germline, CDR1 is SGDLS and CDR2 is YYNGEE. This CDR3 is built from 16 residues. CDR3 sequence: CASSVPPIGVAYEAFF. CDR3 nucleotide sequence: TGTGCCAGCAGCGTACCTCCGATCGGGGTAGCGTATGAAGCTTTCTTT.

CDR3 nucleotide sequence: TGCGCCAGCAGCCCGTCTTCAGGGATGTCGCAGCCCCAGCATTTT. Translating gives CASSPSSGMSQPQHF. V and J are TRBV5-1 and TRBJ1-5; perhaps TRBD1 as D (5 bases). The CDR3 covers 15 residues. Trimming cost V 4 bases and J 7 bases, with 18 bases left between them. Germline CDR1 reads SGHRS; CDR2 reads YFSETQ. Drawing the rest from reference TRBV5-1 and TRBJ1-5, the complete variable domain is KAGVTQTPRYLIKTRGQQVTLSCSPISGHRSVSWYQQTPGQGLQFLFEYFSETQRNKGNFPGRFSGRQFSNSRSEMNVSTLELGDSALYLCASSPSSGMSQPQHFGDGTRLSIL.

Comment on this clone: A junction end diverges from the germline sequence, so it may reflect a read error. The genes are TRBV6-2 or TRBV6-3 and TRBJ1-2; the match to TRBD1 covers 9 bases. The CDR3 has 16 amino acids. CDR1 is MNHEY, CDR2 SVGEGT, per germline. CDR3 residues: CAGSPQADRGGYGYTF. CDR3 nucleotides: TGTGCCGGCAGTCCACAAGCGGACAGGGGAGGTTATGGCTACACCTTC.

The rearrangement joins TRBV5-4 to TRBJ2-3, with D possibly TRBD2 on 6 matching bases. Germline assignment: CDR1 SGHNT and CDR2 YYREEE (reference sequence). V was pared by 6 bases and J by 2 bases, with 13 bases between. This CDR3 comprises 14 residues. The CDR3 spells CASTRRGDTDTQYF. CDR3 DNA sequence: TGTGCCAGCACCAGGCGGGGAGACACAGATACGCAGTATTTT.

In its sample, this clone was seen once. This rearrangement joins TRBV9 to TRBJ2-7, with 8 bases fitting TRBD2. The CDR3 spans 16 residues. Germline V gene lookup returns CDR1 SGDLS and CDR2 YYNGEE. V shed 1 base, J shed 0 bases, and the junction held 6 bases outside the gene matches. The CDR3 is CASSVYSGATSYEQYF. The CDR3 nucleotides are TGTGCCAGCAGCGTATATAGCGGGGCCACCTCCTACGAGCAGTACTTC.

This chain uses TRBV7-2 with TRBJ2-3; 12 positions agree with TRBD2. Germline CDR1 SGHTA, CDR2 FQGNSA. The CDR3 extends over 15 amino acids. The V gene end was trimmed by 2 bases and the J gene end by 4 bases; junction bases not matched to a gene: 1. The CDR3 coding sequence is TGTGCCAGCAGCTTACTAGCGGGAGGGCCAGATACGCAGTATTTT. Its translation is CASSLLAGGPDTQYF. Supplemented by reference TRBV7-2 and TRBJ2-3, the full variable domain reads GAGVSQSPSNKVTEKGKDVELRCDPISGHTALYWYRQSLGQGLEFLIYFQGNSAPDKSGLPSDRFSAERTGGSVSTLTIQRTQQEDSAVYLCASSLLAGGPDTQYFGPGTRLTVL.

In the case of this clone: Other DNA sequences from this sample encode an identical CDR3 as well. The chain is built from TRBV18 and TRBJ1-2, with unresolved D. Germline CDR1 and CDR2: KGHSH and LQKENI. V was pared by 3 bases and J by 6 bases, with 8 bases between. This CDR3 comprises 12 residues. CDR3 residues: CASSPGGNGYTF. The CDR3 nucleotides are TGTGCCAGCTCACCGGGAGGGAATGGCTACACCTTC.

CDR3 bases: TGTGCCTGGAGAGAAGACAGGGGTGGGGTCGAGCAGTACTTC. Residues: CAWREDRGGVEQYF. V usage is TRBV30 and J usage is TRBJ2-7; 8 bases agree with TRBD1. Germline V gene sequence: CDR1 GTSNPN, CDR2 SVGIG (reference sequence). The CDR3 extends over 14 amino acids. Unmatched junction bases numbered 10, after V lost 3 bases and J lost 6 bases.

The chain has TRBV6-5 and TRBJ1-2; TRBD1 aligns across 11 bases. Germline CDR1 MNHEY, CDR2 SVGAGI. V lost 6 bases, J lost 8 bases, and 5 bases stayed unmatched. The CDR3 spans 13 residues. CDR3 sequence (DNA): TGTGCCAGCAGCCTCCGGGACAGGGGGGGCTACACCTTC. This encodes CASSLRDRGGYTF.

The chain uses TRBV27 and TRBJ1-1; D is undetermined. Trimming removed 6 bases from V and 1 base from J, with 9 bases in between. CDR3 length: 13 amino acids. Germline loops: CDR1 MNHEY, CDR2 SMNVEV (reference sequence). The CDR3 coding sequence is TGTGCCAGCAGCGAATTTAGGAACACTGAAGCTTTCTTT. This sequence encodes CASSEFRNTEAFF.

The chain has TRBV5-1 and TRBJ1-6; D gene uncertain. The V gene lost 1 base and the J gene lost 0 bases, with 8 bases spanning the gap. The germline CDR1 and CDR2 sequences are SGHRS and YFSETQ. The CDR3 consists of 16 residues. The CDR3 region has the DNA TGCGCCAGCAGCTTGCCGGGGAGCTCCTATAATTCACCCCTCCACTTT. Protein: CASSLPGSSYNSPLHF.

CDR3 DNA: TGTGCCAGCTCACCACAAACCGGCTACAATGAGCAGTTCTTC. It is translated as CASSPQTGYNEQFF. V and J are TRBV18 and TRBJ2-1; no definite D call. CDR1 is KGHSH, CDR2 LQKENI, per germline. V was shortened by 1 base and J by 3 bases, with 7 bases between the two germline ends. This CDR3 contains 14 residues.

This clone has only one observation. In the same sample, other DNA sequences code for this CDR3. The genes are TRBV10-1 and TRBJ1-1; 10 positions match TRBD1. CDR1 and CDR2 (germline): WNHNN, SYGVQD (reference sequence). J was trimmed by 4 bases and V by 6 bases; bases with no gene match: 2. The CDR3 extends over 13 amino acids. CDR3 sequence (DNA): TGCGCCAGCAGCGGACAGGGGGGCACTGAAGCTTTCTTT. It is translated as CASSGQGGTEAFF.